The 7 T cell receptor beta chains given below trace back to one sample, sequenced in a study of T-cell memory formation after mild COVID-19 (dated by TCRdb to 2020 to 2022). To prepare the library, 5' RACE was applied. Instrument used: Illumina NovaSeq 6000. The public reads were run again by TCRdb, first through fastp at Q25 and then through MiXCR, and only productive beta chains were kept. Entries are consolidated by CDR3 protein sequence, retaining the most common genes and DNA. Across this sample there are fewer than 500,000 distinct CDR3 sequences, with 20% to 25% seen only once. The ten largest account for approximately 13% of the sample. The sample taken for sequencing was PBMCs or a T cell subset sorted from them (not recorded which). These receptors all come from an adult woman who had mild COVID-19 (a few samples of this study predate the infection). The sample titles of this study are shuffled in the database, so cell type and time point are left out; the donor was told from shared clones.

The rearrangement joins TRBV24-1 to TRBJ2-3, with D possibly TRBD1 on 5 matching bases. The CDR3 is 13 residues long. Trimming cost V 0 bases and J 6 bases, with 6 bases left between them. Germline V gene lookup returns CDR1 KGHDR and CDR2 SFDVKD. DNA for the CDR3: TGTGCCACCAGTGATTTGGGGGCGGATACGCAGTATTTT. Translating it yields CATSDLGADTQYF.

This clonotype turned up a few times. CDR3 nucleotide sequence: TGTGCCAGCAGTTTTCCAGGGGTTGACACTGAAGCTTTCTTT. It specifies CASSFPGVDTEAFF. V is TRBV5-4 and J is TRBJ1-1; a possible D gene is TRBD1 (6 bases). V dropped 5 bases and J dropped 3 bases, with 14 bases sitting between them. Germline CDR1 is SGHNT and CDR2 is YYREEE (reference sequence). This CDR3 comprises 14 residues.

The sample holds many counts of this clonotype. The chain uses TRBV7-8 and TRBJ1-1; the D gene is possibly TRBD1 (6 bases). Germline CDR1 is SGHVS and CDR2 is FQNEAQ. Trimming shortened V by 1 base and J by 5 bases, and 11 bases separated the two germline ends. This CDR3 comprises 14 residues. The CDR3 region is CASSLEQGRTEAFF. The CDR3 DNA reads TGTGCCAGCAGCTTAGAGCAGGGGCGGACTGAAGCTTTCTTT.

This rearrangement joins TRBV12-3 or TRBV12-4 to TRBJ2-5, with D uncertain. Between the trimmed V and J ends, which lost 6 bases and 4 bases, there was a span of 18 bases. This CDR3 is built from 15 residues. The CDR3 bases are TGTGCCAGCAGGGGATCGGGCGGCCTCGTAGAGACCCAGTACTTC. Amino acids: CASRGSGGLVETQYF.

This chain links TRBV7-3 with TRBJ2-1, with 7 bases aligning to TRBD2. CDR1 is SGHTA, CDR2 FQGTGA, per germline. CDR3 size: 14 residues. The V segment lost 4 bases and the J segment 9 bases; nucleotides outside the gene matches: 9. The CDR3 region is CASSSGLLLGEQFF. CDR3 nucleotides: TGTGCCAGCAGCTCGGGACTACTCCTCGGTGAGCAGTTCTTC.

The chain employs TRBV11-2 and TRBJ2-1; D uncertain. Germline V gene sequence: CDR1 SGHAT, CDR2 FQNNGV. V was clipped by 2 bases and J by 7 bases, with 15 bases between them. CDR3 length: 15 residues. The CDR3 sequence is CASSLLPTMENEQFF. For the CDR3, the DNA is TGTGCCAGCAGCTTATTGCCTACCATGGAAAATGAGCAGTTCTTC.

The chain's CDR3 is CASSSTDRNSPLHF. As DNA, the CDR3 is TGCGCCAGCAGCTCGACCGACAGAAATTCACCCCTCCACTTT. This chain uses TRBV5-1 with TRBJ1-6; D perhaps matches TRBD1 (5 bases). Per germline, CDR1 SGHRS and CDR2 YFSETQ. The CDR3 contains 14 residues. V was trimmed by 3 bases and J by 7 bases, leaving 11 bases between them.